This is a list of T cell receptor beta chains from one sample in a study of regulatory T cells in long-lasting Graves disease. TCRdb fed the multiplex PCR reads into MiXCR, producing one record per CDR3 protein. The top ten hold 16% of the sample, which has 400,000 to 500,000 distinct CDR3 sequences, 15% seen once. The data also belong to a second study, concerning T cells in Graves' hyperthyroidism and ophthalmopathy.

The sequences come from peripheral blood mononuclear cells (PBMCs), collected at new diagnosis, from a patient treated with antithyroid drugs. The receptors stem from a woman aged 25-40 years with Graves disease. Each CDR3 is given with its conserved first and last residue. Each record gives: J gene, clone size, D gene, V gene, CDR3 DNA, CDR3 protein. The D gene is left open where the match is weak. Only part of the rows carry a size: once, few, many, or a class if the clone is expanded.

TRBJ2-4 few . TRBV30 TGTGCCTGGAGTGGACACTCTATAAACATTCAGTACTTC CAWSGHSINIQYF
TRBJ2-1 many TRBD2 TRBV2 TGTGCCAGCCCGGGGCCCGTGGGCGGGAGGGGTTCCTACAATGAGCAGTTCTTC CASPGPVGGRGSYNEQFF
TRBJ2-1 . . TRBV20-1 TGCAGTGCTCACCGCGGGCGCGCCACCTACAATGAGCAGTTCTTC CSAHRGRATYNEQFF
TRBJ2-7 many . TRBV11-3 TGTGCCAGCAGCTTAGGTCAGTTCTCCTACGAGCAGTACTTC CASSLGQFSYEQYF
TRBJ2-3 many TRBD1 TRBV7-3 TGTGCCAGCAGCTTCGACAGGGGCCGGGATACGCAGTATTTT CASSFDRGRDTQYF
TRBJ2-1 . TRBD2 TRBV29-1 TGCAGCAGCGAGACTAGCGGGATTTACAATGAGCAGTTCTTC CSSETSGIYNEQFF
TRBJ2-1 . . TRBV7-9 TGTGCCAGCAGCCCTAGGCGCAATGGGGATAACTCCTACAATGAGCAGTTCTTC CASSPRRNGDNSYNEQFF
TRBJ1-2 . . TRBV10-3 TGTGCCATCAGTGAGGGTCTTCGGGGTGGAAACTATGGCTACACCTTC CAISEGLRGGNYGYTF
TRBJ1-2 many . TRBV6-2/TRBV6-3 TGTGCCAGCAGTTACTGGGTCGCGGATGGCTACACCTTC CASSYWVADGYTF
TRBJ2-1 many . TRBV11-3 TGTGCCAGCAGCTCGACCCCCCTAGCCTCCAATGAGCAGTTCTTC CASSSTPLASNEQFF
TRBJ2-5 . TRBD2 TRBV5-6 TGTGCCAGCAGCTTATCACTAGCGGGATTAGGCCAAGAGACCCAGTACTTC CASSLSLAGLGQETQYF
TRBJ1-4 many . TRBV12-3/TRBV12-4 TGTGCCAGCAGTTTAGTCACGAGGAATGAAAAACTGTTTTTT CASSLVTRNEKLFF
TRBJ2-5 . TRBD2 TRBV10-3 TGTGCCATCAGTAGTCCGGCGGGAGGAGAGACCCAGTACTTC CAISSPAGGETQYF
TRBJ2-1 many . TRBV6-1 TGTGCCAGCAGCTCACTAGGAACCCCTTACAATGAGCAGTTCTTC CASSSLGTPYNEQFF
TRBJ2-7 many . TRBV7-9 TGTGCCAGCAGCTTAGGATTGGGCCCGAAGTTGCGGCCGGGGGACTACGAGCAGTACTTC CASSLGLGPKLRPGDYEQYF
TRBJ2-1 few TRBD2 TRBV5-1 TGCGCCAGCAGCTTCGCCGGGAGGGCCGGGAATGAGCAGTTCTTC CASSFAGRAGNEQFF
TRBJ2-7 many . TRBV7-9 TGTGCCAGCAGCTACGGGATCAAGTACGAGCAGTACTTC CASSYGIKYEQYF
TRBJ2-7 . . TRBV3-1 TGTGCCAGCAGCCAAGAGGGTCACCCCTACGAGCAGTACTTC CASSQEGHPYEQYF
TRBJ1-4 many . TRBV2 TGTGCCAGCAGCGCAACCGGGACGGCGAATGAAAAACTGTTTTTT CASSATGTANEKLFF
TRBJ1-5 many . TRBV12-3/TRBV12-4 TGTGCCAGCAGCTTAACGGGGAGTCAGCCCCAGCATTTT CASSLTGSQPQHF
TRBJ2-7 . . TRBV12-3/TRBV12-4 TGTGCCAGCAGTTTAGCGCGGGATTTCGTCGAGCAGTACTTC CASSLARDFVEQYF
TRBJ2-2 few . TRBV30 TGTGCCTGGACTGTGGTCGGCGGGGAGCTGTTTTTT CAWTVVGGELFF
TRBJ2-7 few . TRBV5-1 TGCGCCAGCAGCTTGTTACAGGCCTACGAGCAGTACTTC CASSLLQAYEQYF
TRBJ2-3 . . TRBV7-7 TGTGCTAGCAGCTTAGCTGTTGGCGGCAAGAACACAGATACGCAGTATTTT CASSLAVGGKNTDTQYF
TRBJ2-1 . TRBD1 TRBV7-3 TGTGCCAGCAGCTCCGGGACAGGGCTCGCTGAGCAGTTCTTC CASSSGTGLAEQFF
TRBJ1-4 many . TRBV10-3 TGTGCCATCAGTGGGGGTCTTGCAACTAATGAAAAACTGTTTTTT CAISGGLATNEKLFF
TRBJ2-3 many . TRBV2 TGTGCCAGCAGTGAGTTACAGGCGAGCACAGATACGCAGTATTTT CASSELQASTDTQYF
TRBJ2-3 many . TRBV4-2 TGTGCCAGCAGCCAGAAGAGTGGGGGAGGCGCAGATACGCAGTATTTT CASSQKSGGGADTQYF
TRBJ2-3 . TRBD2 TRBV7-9 TGTGCCAGCAGCTTAGGATTGGGTACCGGGACTAGCGGGATTTGGGACACAGATACGCAGTATTTT CASSLGLGTGTSGIWDTDTQYF
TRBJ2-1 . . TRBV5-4 TGTGCCAGCAGCTTGGCCCGACTTGACAGAAACAATGAGCAGTTCTTC CASSLARLDRNNEQFF
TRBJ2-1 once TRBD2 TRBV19 TGTGCCAGTAGTCCTTGGACTAGACCCAGCTCCTACAATGAGCAGTTCTTC CASSPWTRPSSYNEQFF
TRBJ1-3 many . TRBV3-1 TGTGCCAGCGGATGGACAAACAAGCTCTCTGGAAACACCATATATTTT CASGWTNKLSGNTIYF
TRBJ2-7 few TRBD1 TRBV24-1 TGTGCCACCAGTGACCCCACAGGGGAAAGGAACTTC CATSDPTGERNF
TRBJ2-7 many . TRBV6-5 TGTGCCAGCAGTTACGACGGGGGAGGCAACGAGCAGTACTTC CASSYDGGGNEQYF
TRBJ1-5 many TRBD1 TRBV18 TGTGCCAGCTCACCCGACAGGGGTTGGGTTCAGCCCCAGCATTTT CASSPDRGWVQPQHF